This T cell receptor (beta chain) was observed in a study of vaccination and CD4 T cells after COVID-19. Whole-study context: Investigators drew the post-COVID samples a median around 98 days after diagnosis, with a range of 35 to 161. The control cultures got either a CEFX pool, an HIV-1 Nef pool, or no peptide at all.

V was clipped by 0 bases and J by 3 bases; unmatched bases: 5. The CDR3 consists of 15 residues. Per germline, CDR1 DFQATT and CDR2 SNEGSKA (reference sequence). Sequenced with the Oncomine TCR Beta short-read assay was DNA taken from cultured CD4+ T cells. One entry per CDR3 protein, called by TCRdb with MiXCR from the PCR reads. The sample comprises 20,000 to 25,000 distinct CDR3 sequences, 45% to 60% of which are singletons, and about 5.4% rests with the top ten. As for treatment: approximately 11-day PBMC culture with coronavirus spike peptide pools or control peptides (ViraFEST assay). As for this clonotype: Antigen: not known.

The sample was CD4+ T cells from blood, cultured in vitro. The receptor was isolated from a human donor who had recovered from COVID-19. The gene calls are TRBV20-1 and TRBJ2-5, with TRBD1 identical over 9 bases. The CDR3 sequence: CSAREIGQGKETQYF. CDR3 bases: TGCAGTGCTAGAGAGATAGGACAGGGGAAAGAGACCCAGTACTTC.